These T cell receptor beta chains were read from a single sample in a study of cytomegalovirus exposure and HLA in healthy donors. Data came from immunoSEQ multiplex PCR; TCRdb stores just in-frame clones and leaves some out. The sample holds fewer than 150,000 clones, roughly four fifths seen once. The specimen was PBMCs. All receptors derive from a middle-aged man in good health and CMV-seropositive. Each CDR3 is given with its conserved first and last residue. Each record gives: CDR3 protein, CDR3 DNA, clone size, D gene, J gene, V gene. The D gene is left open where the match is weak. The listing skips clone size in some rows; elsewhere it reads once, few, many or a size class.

CDR3aa: CASSHRLAGETQYF; CDR3nt: TGTGCCAGCAGCCACCGACTAGCGGGGGAGACCCAGTACTTC; abundance: few; d_gene: TRBD2; j_gene: TRBJ2-5; v_gene: TRBV7-6
CDR3aa: CASSGALAGGSSYNEQFF; CDR3nt: TGCGCCAGCAGCGGGGCACTAGCGGGGGGTAGCTCCTACAATGAGCAGTTCTTC; abundance: NA; d_gene: TRBD2; j_gene: TRBJ2-1; v_gene: TRBV5-1
CDR3aa: CASSQLLTGGTDTQYF; CDR3nt: TGTGCCAGCTCACAACTCCTGACAGGGGGCACAGATACGCAGTATTTT; abundance: NA; d_gene: TRBD1; j_gene: TRBJ2-3; v_gene: TRBV18
CDR3aa: CASSPGQYLAKNIQYF; CDR3nt: TGTGCCAGTAGTCCCGGACAGTACCTAGCCAAAAACATTCAGTACTTC; abundance: NA; d_gene: NA; j_gene: TRBJ2-4; v_gene: TRBV19
CDR3aa: CASSYIGVTGELFF; CDR3nt: TGTGCCAGCAGCTATATCGGAGTGACCGGGGAGCTGTTTTTT; abundance: NA; d_gene: NA; j_gene: TRBJ2-2; v_gene: TRBV5-6
CDR3aa: CASSLAGTGYYGYTF; CDR3nt: TGTGCCAGCAGCTTGGCCGGGACAGGGTACTATGGCTACACCTTC; abundance: NA; d_gene: TRBD1; j_gene: TRBJ1-2; v_gene: TRBV5-6
CDR3aa: CASSQGTGPFYGYTF; CDR3nt: TGCGCCAGCAGCCAAGGGACAGGTCCTTTCTATGGCTACACCTTC; abundance: NA; d_gene: TRBD1; j_gene: TRBJ1-2; v_gene: TRBV4-1
CDR3aa: CASSDRVGYTF; CDR3nt: TGTGCCAGCAGTGACCGAGTAGGCTACACCTTC; abundance: NA; d_gene: NA; j_gene: TRBJ1-2; v_gene: TRBV6-1
CDR3aa: CASSSGVAGGTDTQYF; CDR3nt: TGTGCCAGCAGCTCTGGGGTAGCGGGGGGTACAGATACGCAGTATTTT; abundance: NA; d_gene: TRBD2; j_gene: TRBJ2-3; v_gene: TRBV5-4
CDR3aa: CSVARRQNTEAFF; CDR3nt: TGCAGCGTGGCAAGGAGGCAAAACACTGAAGCTTTCTTT; abundance: NA; d_gene: NA; j_gene: TRBJ1-1; v_gene: TRBV29-1
CDR3aa: CASRSPRTSGTYEQYF; CDR3nt: TGTGCCAGCAGATCTCCCAGGACTAGCGGGACCTACGAGCAGTACTTC; abundance: NA; d_gene: TRBD2; j_gene: TRBJ2-7; v_gene: TRBV27
CDR3aa: CASSPTSAQETQYF; CDR3nt: TGTGCCAGCAGCCCGACTAGCGCTCAAGAGACCCAGTACTTC; abundance: NA; d_gene: TRBD2; j_gene: TRBJ2-5; v_gene: TRBV7-3